This T cell receptor beta chain was sequenced during a study of cytomegalovirus exposure and HLA in healthy donors. This clone was recorded only once. The ends were cut back, 2 bases at V and 8 bases at J, with 9 bases in the middle. CDR3 length equals 12 residues. In germline, CDR1 is SNHLY, CDR2 FYNNEI. The method was immunoSEQ multiplex PCR; TCRdb's version includes in-frame clones alone and lacks a portion of them. Of some 130,000 clones in the sample, over 90% were seen once. The sequence was obtained from a man aged 18 to 30 in good health and CMV-seropositive. The chain joins TRBV2 to TRBJ1-2; tentatively, D is TRBD1 (5 bases). Input material: PBMCs. The DNA of the CDR3 is TGTGCCAGCAGTGAATCAGGGTACGGCTACACCTTC. It yields the protein CASSESGYGYTF. Full variable domain (rest looked up from reference TRBV2 and TRBJ1-2): EPEVTQTPSHQVTQMGQEVILRCVPISNHLYFYWYRQILGQKVEFLVSFYNNEISEKSEIFDDQFSVERPDGSNFTLKIRSTKLEDSAMYFCASSESGYGYTFGSGTRLTVV.